This paragraph covers one T cell receptor (beta chain) sequence. The antigen remains unidentified. These data belong to a study of CD8+ T cells in alopecia areata. Study background: The study gave treated patients oral tofacitinib at 5 to 10 mg twice daily. Once tofacitinib had been taken for 6 to 18 months, 6 months off drug followed.

Findings and caveats of the study: Compared with normal scalp, lesional scalp had higher clonality and more expanded CD8+ clones.

Germline loops: CDR1 SGHDN, CDR2 FVKESK. The CDR3 is made up of 15 amino acids. V gave up 4 bases and J gave up 2 bases; unmatched junction bases: 6. Sequencing templates came from extracted RNA that was reverse transcribed into cDNA. Profiling relied on immunoSEQ multiplex PCR, and the TCRdb table lists in-frame clones only, not all of them. Of 200,000 or so clones listed, around three fifths are singletons. This TCR derives from a human donor with alopecia areata. V and J are TRBV14 and TRBJ2-7; 9 nucleotides align to TRBD2. Here the sequenced sample was CD4+ T cells sorted from blood, taken at week 0. CDR3 loop: CASSLPGTSPYEQYF. The CDR3 DNA is TGTGCCAGCAGCCTACCCGGGACTAGCCCCTACGAGCAGTACTTC.